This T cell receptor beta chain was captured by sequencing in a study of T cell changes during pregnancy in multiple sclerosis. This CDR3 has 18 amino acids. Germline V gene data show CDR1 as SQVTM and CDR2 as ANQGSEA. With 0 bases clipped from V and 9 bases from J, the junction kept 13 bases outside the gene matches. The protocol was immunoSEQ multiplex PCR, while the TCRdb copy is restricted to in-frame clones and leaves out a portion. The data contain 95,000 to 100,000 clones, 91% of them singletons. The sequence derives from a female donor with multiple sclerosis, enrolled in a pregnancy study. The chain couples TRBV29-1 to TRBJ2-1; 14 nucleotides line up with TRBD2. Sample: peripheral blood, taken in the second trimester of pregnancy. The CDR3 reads CSVEDWWTSGRPRGEQFF. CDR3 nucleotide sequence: TGCAGCGTTGAAGATTGGTGGACTAGCGGGAGGCCGCGGGGTGAGCAGTTCTTC.